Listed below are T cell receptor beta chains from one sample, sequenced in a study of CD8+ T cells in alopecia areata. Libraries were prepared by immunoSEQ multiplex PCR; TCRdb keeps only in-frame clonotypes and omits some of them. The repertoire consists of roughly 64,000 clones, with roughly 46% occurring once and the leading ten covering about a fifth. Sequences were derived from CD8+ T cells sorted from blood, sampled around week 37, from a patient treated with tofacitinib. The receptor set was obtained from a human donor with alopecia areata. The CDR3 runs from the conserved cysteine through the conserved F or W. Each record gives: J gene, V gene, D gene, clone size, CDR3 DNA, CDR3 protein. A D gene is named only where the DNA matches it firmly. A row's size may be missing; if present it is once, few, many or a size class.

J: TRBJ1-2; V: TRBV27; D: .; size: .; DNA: TGTGCCACGCTTTCCTTCGATAAGGCTGATTATGGCTACACCTTC; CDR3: CATLSFDKADYGYTF
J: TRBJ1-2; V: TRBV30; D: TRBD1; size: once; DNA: TGTGCCGGACAGGGAACCTATGGCTACACCTTC; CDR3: CAGQGTYGYTF
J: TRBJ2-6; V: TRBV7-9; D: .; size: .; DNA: TGTGCCGCCTTGGGCACCGACTCTGGGGCCAACGTCCTGACTTTC; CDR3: CAALGTDSGANVLTF
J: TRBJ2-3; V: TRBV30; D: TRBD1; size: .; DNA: TGTGCCAAGAGACAGGGGGGTCCGACAGATACGCAGTATTTT; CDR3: CAKRQGGPTDTQYF
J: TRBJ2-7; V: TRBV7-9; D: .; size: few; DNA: TGTGCCAGCAGACCAACGAGGGGGGAGCAGTACTTC; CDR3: CASRPTRGEQYF
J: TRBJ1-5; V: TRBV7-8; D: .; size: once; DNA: TGTGCCAGCAGCCCAGGTTCAAACGGAAATCAGCCCCAGCATTTT; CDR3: CASSPGSNGNQPQHF
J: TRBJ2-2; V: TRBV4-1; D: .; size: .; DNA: TGCGCCAGCAGCCAAGGCCAGGATCCGAACACCGGGGAGCTGTTTTTT; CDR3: CASSQGQDPNTGELFF
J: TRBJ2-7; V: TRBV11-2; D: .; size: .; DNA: TGTGCCAGCAGCTTTCTTCAAAGCTCCTACGAGCAGTACTTC; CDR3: CASSFLQSSYEQYF
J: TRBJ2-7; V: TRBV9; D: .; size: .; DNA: TGTGCCAGCAGCGTAGGTCTGGCTTCCTACGAGCAGTACTTC; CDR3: CASSVGLASYEQYF
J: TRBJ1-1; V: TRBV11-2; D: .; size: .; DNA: TGTGCCAGCAGTTCGGGACGGGGTCAAACTGAAGCTTTCTTT; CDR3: CASSSGRGQTEAFF
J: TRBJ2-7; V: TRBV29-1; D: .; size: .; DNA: TGCAGCGTCTTGATGGGGGAATACTACGAGCAGTACTTC; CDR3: CSVLMGEYYEQYF
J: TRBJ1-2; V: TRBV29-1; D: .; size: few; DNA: TGCAGCGTTGTTGGGGACGACTATGGCTACACCTTC; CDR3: CSVVGDDYGYTF
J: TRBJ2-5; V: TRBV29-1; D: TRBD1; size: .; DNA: TGCAGCGGAATTGGGGACCAGGGGGCCCAGTACTTC; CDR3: CSGIGDQGAQYF
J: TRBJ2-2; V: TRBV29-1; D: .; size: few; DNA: TGCAGCGTTGAGAGACGGGACGGGTTGCTTGGGGAGCTGTTTTTT; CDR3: CSVERRDGLLGELFF
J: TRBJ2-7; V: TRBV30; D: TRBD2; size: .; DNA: TGTGCCTGGAGTGTACCAGCGGGAGGCCACCCGAGCTCCTACGAGCAGTACTTC; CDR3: CAWSVPAGGHPSSYEQYF